The 5 T cell receptor beta chains below come from one sample, sequenced in a study of identical twins. TCRdb processed the 5' RACE reads anew with MiXCR; each CDR3 protein has one entry. The repertoire holds around 250,000 distinct CDR3 sequences, with roughly 13% as singletons. These same data were also listed under a study on yellow fever vaccine responses in identical twins.

The sample was memory (CD45RO+) T cells sorted from blood. The receptors were gathered from a woman aged 18-35 years in good health.

The chain carries TRBV7-9 and TRBJ2-3; tentatively, D is TRBD1 (5 bases). Germline V gene sequence: CDR1 SEHNR, CDR2 FQNEAQ (reference sequence). Deletions cut 6 bases from V and 6 bases from J, with 13 bases between. There are 13 residues in the CDR3. The DNA for the CDR3 is TGTGCCAGCAGTCAGAGCAAGGGGGATACGCAGTATTTT. Amino acids: CASSQSKGDTQYF.

This clonotype turned up a few times. The chain combines TRBV29-1 with TRBJ2-3, with D possibly matching TRBD1 (5 bases). Germline V gives CDR1 SQVTM, CDR2 ANQGSEA. The V and J ends lost 7 bases and 2 bases respectively, with 16 bases between them. The CDR3 has 14 amino acids. The CDR3 loop reads CSARRTPATDTQYF. The CDR3 DNA reads TGCAGCGCACGAAGGACACCGGCCACAGATACGCAGTATTTT.

This clonotype has more than one count but fewer than ten. J is TRBJ2-7 and V is TRBV5-1; D ambiguous. Trimming removed 0 bases at V and 0 bases at J, with 10 bases between. The CDR3 is made up of 15 amino acids. Germline V gene sequence: CDR1 SGHRS, CDR2 YFSETQ. CDR3 residues: CASSLEGMLSYEQYF. CDR3 nucleotide sequence: TGCGCCAGCAGCTTGGAAGGAATGCTCTCCTACGAGCAGTACTTC.

This clonotype was detected ten times or more. V is TRBV15 and J is TRBJ2-6; TRBD1 matches at 7 bases. V was clipped by 3 bases and J by 4 bases; unmatched bases: 6. This CDR3 has 16 amino acids. Germline V lookup: CDR1 LNHNV, CDR2 YYDKDF (reference sequence). Written as DNA, the CDR3 is TGTGCCACCAGCAGCGGACAGGATGGGGGGGCCAACGTCCTGACTTTC. It specifies CATSSGQDGGANVLTF.

This chain joins TRBV21-1 and TRBJ2-1. TRBV21-1 represents a pseudogene. The CDR3 runs 14 residues. Here the CDR3 DNA reads TGTGCCAGCAGCAGACGTGGGGTGGACAATGAGCAGTTCTTC. Its protein is CASSRRGVDNEQFF.